These 16 T cell receptor beta chains were sequenced from one sample in a study of cytomegalovirus exposure and HLA in healthy donors. The PCR had 60 Vbeta and 13 Jbeta primers. Measured with immunoSEQ multiplex PCR; TCRdb has only the in-frame clones, and not every one. The repertoire has around 97,000 clones, around 9.6% of them found once; the top ten carry around 4.9%. Input material: PBMCs. The source is a man aged 50-59 years in good health and CMV-seropositive.

This clone was counted between two and nine times. The J gene is TRBJ1-4, the V gene TRBV10-3, with 8 bases fitting TRBD1. Germline V gives CDR1 ENHRY, CDR2 SYGVKD. J was trimmed by 6 bases and V by 5 bases; bases with no gene match: 5. This CDR3 region has 14 residues. The CDR3 sequence is CAISTGGSDEKLFF. The CDR3 coding sequence is TGTGCCATCAGTACAGGGGGTTCAGATGAAAAACTGTTTTTT.

This chain connects TRBV7-2 to TRBJ1-1; no definite D call. CDR1 and CDR2 (germline): SGHTA, FQGNSA. CDR3 length: 14 amino acids. Trimming took 2 bases from V and 2 from J, leaving 9 bases between them. CDR3 sequence (DNA): TGTGCCAGCAGCTTAATCCTGACAAACACTGAAGCTTTCTTT. This translates into CASSLILTNTEAFF.

The V call is TRBV7-3, the J call TRBJ2-7, with D possibly matching TRBD1 (6 bases). This CDR3 spans 13 amino acids. V was clipped by 6 bases and J by 6 bases, with 15 bases between them. CDR1 SGHTA and CDR2 FQGTGA come from the germline V gene. DNA for the CDR3: TGTGCCAGCAGTCCCAACAGGGCGGGCGAGCAGTACTTC. This sequence encodes CASSPNRAGEQYF.

V and J are TRBV5-4 and TRBJ2-3; 8 nucleotides agree with TRBD2. Germline V gene lookup returns CDR1 SGHNT and CDR2 YYREEE (reference sequence). Unmatched junction bases numbered 6, after V lost 2 bases and J lost 1 base. This CDR3 is built from 16 residues. CDR3 sequence reads: CASSLPTSGGTDTQYF. The CDR3 DNA reads as TGTGCCAGCAGCTTACCCACTAGCGGAGGCACAGATACGCAGTATTTT.

This clone was counted only a few times. CDR3 DNA: TGTGCCAGCAGCGGGACTAGCAAAACAGATACGCAGTATTTT. It translates to CASSGTSKTDTQYF. This rearrangement joins TRBV2 to TRBJ2-3, with 9 bases fitting TRBD2. Germline CDR1 and CDR2: SNHLY and FYNNEI. The V gene end was trimmed by 6 bases and the J gene end by 3 bases; junction bases not matched to a gene: 4. CDR3 length equals 14 residues.

This chain joins TRBV29-1 and TRBJ2-5, with D unclear. CDR1 SQVTM and CDR2 ANQGSEA come from the germline V gene. This CDR3 has 12 amino acids. V lost 5 bases and J 1 base, leaving 8 bases between the germline ends. CDR3 in DNA: TGCAGCGTTAAACCCGGCCAAGAGACCCAGTACTTC. Protein sequence: CSVKPGQETQYF. Together with reference TRBV29-1 and TRBJ2-5, the CDR3 gives the full variable domain: SAVISQKPSRDICQRGTSLTIQCQVDSQVTMMFWYRQQPGQSLTLIATANQGSEATYESGFVIDKFPISRPNLTFSTLTVSNMSPEDSSIYLCSVKPGQETQYFGPGTRLLVL.

The chain recombines TRBV30 with TRBJ2-5; weak D call: TRBD1 (5 bases). The CDR3 spans 13 residues. V was clipped by 4 bases and J by 4 bases, with 13 bases between them. The germline CDR1 and CDR2 sequences are GTSNPN and SVGIG (reference sequence). CDR3 sequence (DNA): TGTGCCTGGACACCTCAGGGCCGAGAGACCCAGTACTTC. It encodes CAWTPQGRETQYF.

This clone was counted between two and nine times. V is TRBV6-5 and J is TRBJ1-2; possible D gene TRBD1, 6 bases. Trimming shortened V by 2 bases and J by 2 bases, and 6 bases separated the two germline ends. Per germline, CDR1 MNHEY and CDR2 SVGAGI. There are 13 residues in the CDR3. For the CDR3, the DNA is TGTGCCAGCAGTTACGGACAGAACTATGGCTACACCTTC. Translating gives CASSYGQNYGYTF.

CDR3 protein: CASSPRTENTGELFF. Here the CDR3 DNA reads TGTGCCAGCAGCCCGAGGACAGAGAACACCGGGGAGCTGTTTTTT. The genes are TRBV5-4 and TRBJ2-2, with TRBD1 as a possible D gene (6 bases). The CDR3 length is 15 residues. Germline CDR1 is SGHNT and CDR2 is YYREEE (reference sequence). Between the trimmed V and J ends, which lost 4 bases and 1 base, there was a span of 11 bases.

The chain joins TRBV9 to TRBJ2-7; D possibly corresponds to TRBD1 (5 bases). The CDR3 has 14 residues. Trimming pared 3 bases from V and 0 bases from J, leaving 10 bases between. From germline, CDR1 is SGDLS and CDR2 YYNGEE. The CDR3 protein is CASSESTASYEQYF. CDR3 nucleotide sequence: TGTGCCAGCAGCGAGTCGACAGCCTCCTACGAGCAGTACTTC. Using reference TRBV9 and TRBJ2-7 for the parts outside the CDR3, the full variable domain is DSGVTQTPKHLITATGQRVTLRCSPRSGDLSVYWYQQSLDQGLQFLIQYYNGEERAKGNILERFSAQQFPDLHSELNLSSLELGDSALYFCASSESTASYEQYFGPGTRLTVT.

This clone was picked up a small number of times. The gene calls are TRBV28 and TRBJ1-5; TRBD1 might be the D (6 bases). This CDR3 contains 17 residues. Between the trimmed V and J ends, which lost 4 bases and 0 bases, there was a span of 16 bases. Germline V gene lookup returns CDR1 MDHEN and CDR2 SYDVKM. The CDR3 is CASSSYMTGYSNQPQHF. Written as DNA, the CDR3 is TGTGCCAGCAGTTCGTACATGACAGGTTATAGCAATCAGCCCCAGCATTTT. Looking up the rest from reference TRBV28 and TRBJ1-5 gives the full variable domain: DVKVTQSSRYLVKRTGEKVFLECVQDMDHENMFWYRQDPGLGLRLIYFSYDVKMKEKGDIPEGYSVSREKKERFSLILESASTNQTSMYLCASSSYMTGYSNQPQHFGDGTRLSIL.

This clone came up a few times. This likely comes from a read error, as the CDR3 has no conserved phenylalanine or tryptophan at its end. The chain recombines TRBV12-5 with TRBJ1-1, with no clear D. The V end was cut by 8 bases, the J end by 5 bases, with 9 bases between. The CDR3 has 11 amino acids. Germline V gene data show CDR1 as LGHNT and CDR2 as FRNRAP. CDR3 sequence reads: CASTGRTEAFL. The CDR3 bases are TGTGCTAGTACGGGGAGAACTGAAGCTTTCTTG.

This rearrangement joins TRBV5-1 to TRBJ1-3; D gene unclear. Germline assignment: CDR1 SGHRS and CDR2 YFSETQ. Trimming took 4 bases from V and 4 from J, leaving 12 bases between them. The CDR3 sequence is 14 residues long. The CDR3 reads CASSNGLEGNTIYF. The CDR3 DNA sequence: TGCGCCAGCAGCAACGGACTGGAAGGAAACACCATATATTTT.

V is TRBV5-1 and J is TRBJ1-1, with 10 bases aligning to TRBD1. Germline loops: CDR1 SGHRS, CDR2 YFSETQ. The CDR3 totals 16 residues. The V segment lost 3 bases and the J segment 3 bases; nucleotides outside the gene matches: 8. Here the CDR3 DNA reads TGCGCCAGCAGCTGGGGGACGGGACAGGGGTACACTGAAGCTTTCTTT. Translated: CASSWGTGQGYTEAFF. Complete variable domain (other parts from reference TRBV5-1 and TRBJ1-1): KAGVTQTPRYLIKTRGQQVTLSCSPISGHRSVSWYQQTPGQGLQFLFEYFSETQRNKGNFPGRFSGRQFSNSRSEMNVSTLELGDSALYLCASSWGTGQGYTEAFFGQGTRLTVV.

The chain recombines TRBV5-1 with TRBJ2-1; 12 bases align to TRBD2. CDR1 SGHRS and CDR2 YFSETQ come from the germline V gene. This CDR3 is built from 15 residues. The ends lost 4 bases at V and 6 bases at J; junction bases unmatched: 5. The CDR3 loop reads CASSMTSGSGNEQFF. CDR3 nucleotide sequence: TGCGCCAGCAGCATGACTAGCGGGAGTGGCAATGAGCAGTTCTTC.

This clone was observed a few times. This sample includes further DNA sequences coding for the same CDR3. CDR3 DNA sequence: TGTGCCAGCAGCCAAGACTCGGCGGGTAGGACCGGGGAGCTGTTTTTT. The encoded protein is CASSQDSAGRTGELFF. V is TRBV4-2 and J is TRBJ2-2; D perhaps matches TRBD2 (5 bases). Germline CDR1 and CDR2: LGHNA and YNFKEQ. Trimming removed 0 bases at V and 5 bases at J, with 13 bases between. The CDR3 contains 16 residues.